The following is a T cell receptor (beta chain) sequence with its context. It has no known antigen specificity. The input lacks base qualities; no much larger clone sits a single base away. This sample was taken from a study of CD8 T cells in Susac syndrome (dated by TCRdb to between 2019 and 2020). About the investigation overall: The study used repertoire sequencing to test whether antigen drove CD8+ T cell activation and differentiation in Susac syndrome.

Peripheral blood CD8+ and CD4+ T cells from healthy donors, Susac syndrome patients and multiple sclerosis patients were profiled using high-throughput TCR beta sequencing. Healthy donors were age- and sex-matched controls. Bulk CD8+ and CD4+ T cells were purified by magnetic negative isolation, while CD8+ TEMRA cells were enriched using FACS. Blood was collected in EDTA tubes and processed within 24 hours, with PBMCs isolated through density gradient centrifugation. PBMCs intended for TCR sequencing were frozen in liquid nitrogen and were later thawed in a 37 degrees C water bath. The sorted or isolated CD4+, CD8+ and CD8+ TEMRA cells had a purity of 90% or higher. RNA was extracted using the RNeasy kit, and roughly 0.5 to 1 microgram was reverse transcribed with random hexamers. The immunoSEQ multiplex PCR assay, covering 54 Vbeta and 13 Jbeta segments, was used to amplify TCR beta CDR3 regions. To correct PCR amplification bias, a synthetic template baseline was used for both primer optimization and computational correction. In the paper's pipeline: Only productive sequences were kept, with reads annotated to V, D and J genes according to IMGT and analyzed in immunoSEQ Analyzer. Clonality was computed as one minus Shannon entropy normalized by log2 of the number of productive unique sequences. For each patient and control, public and private clones were evaluated among the 100 most prevalent clones. Susac-specific clones were defined as absent from healthy and MS cohorts, around 970 published viral clones and other ImmuneACCESS disease sequences. The public sequencing data were trimmed at Q25 with fastp and processed into clonotypes with MiXCR by TCRdb, which kept only in-frame beta chains. Rows are unified per CDR3 protein, each entry keeping the most common DNA and genes. What appears here as the V and J calls and clone size reflects TCRdb's work, not the paper's. The sample contains approximately 120,000 distinct CDR3 sequences, around nine tenths of them found a single time. The ten top clones hold 0.11% to 0.15% of the sample.

The CDR3 measures 15 amino acids from cysteine to phenylalanine. Only the CDR3 DNA is retained, 45 bases long and in frame from the first base. CDR1 and CDR2 are drawn from the germline V gene: SGHRS, YFSETQ. V is pared back by 1 base and J by 3 bases, with 13 bases lying between the germline termini. The research as a whole found: The number of individuals in the TCR sequencing and HLA analysis was acknowledged as relatively small.

The source is a human donor in good health. The rearrangement combines TRBV5-1 with TRBJ1-1, with the D gene uncertain. Sequencing was performed on CD4+ T cells from PBMCs. The CDR3 has the sequence CASSLFGGADTEAFF. Read as DNA, the sequence is TGCGCCAGCAGCTTGTTCGGCGGAGCGGACACTGAAGCTTTCTTT. The CDR3, completed at both ends by the reference TRBV5-1 and TRBJ1-1 genes, gives the full variable domain KAGVTQTPRYLIKTRGQQVTLSCSPISGHRSVSWYQQTPGQGLQFLFEYFSETQRNKGNFPGRFSGRQFSNSRSEMNVSTLELGDSALYLCASSLFGGADTEAFFGQGTRLTVV.